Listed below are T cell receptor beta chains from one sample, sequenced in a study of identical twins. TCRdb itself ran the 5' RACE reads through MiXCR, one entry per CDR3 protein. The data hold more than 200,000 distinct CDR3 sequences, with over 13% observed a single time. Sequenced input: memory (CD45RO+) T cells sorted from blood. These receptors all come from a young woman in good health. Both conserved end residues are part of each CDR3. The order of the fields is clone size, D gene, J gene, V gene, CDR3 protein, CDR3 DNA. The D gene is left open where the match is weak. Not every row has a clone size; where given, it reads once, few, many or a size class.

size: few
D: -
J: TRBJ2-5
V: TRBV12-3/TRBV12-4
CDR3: CASREGVETQYF
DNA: TGTGCCAGCAGAGAGGGGGTCGAGACCCAGTACTTC

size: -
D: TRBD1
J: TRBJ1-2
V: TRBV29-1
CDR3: CSVEDPGQGNGYTF
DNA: TGCAGCGTTGAAGATCCTGGACAGGGGAATGGCTACACCTTC

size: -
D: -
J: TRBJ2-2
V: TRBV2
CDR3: CASSVAAGELFF
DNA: TGTGCCAGCAGTGTAGCGGCCGGGGAGCTGTTTTTT

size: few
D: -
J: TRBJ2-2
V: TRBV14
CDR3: CASSQQYTGELFF
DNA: TGTGCCAGCAGCCAACAGTACACCGGGGAGCTGTTTTTT

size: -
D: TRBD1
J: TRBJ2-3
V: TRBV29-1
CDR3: CSVKQGNTDTQYF
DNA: TGCAGCGTTAAACAGGGGAACACAGATACGCAGTATTTT

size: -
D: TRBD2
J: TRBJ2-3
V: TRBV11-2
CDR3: CASSEGVAGGQGDTQYF
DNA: TGTGCCAGCAGCGAAGGGGTAGCGGGAGGCCAGGGAGATACGCAGTATTTT

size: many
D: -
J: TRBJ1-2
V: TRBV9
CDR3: CASSVGSNYGYTF
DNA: TGTGCCAGCAGCGTAGGCTCTAACTATGGCTACACCTTC

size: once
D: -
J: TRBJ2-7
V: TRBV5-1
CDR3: CASSLEFWGGGYDEQYF
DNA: TGCGCCAGCAGCTTGGAATTTTGGGGCGGGGGCTACGACGAGCAGTACTTC

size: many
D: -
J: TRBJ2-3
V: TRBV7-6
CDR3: CASSLGTFTTDTQYF
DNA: TGTGCCAGCAGCTTAGGGACCTTCACCACAGATACGCAGTATTTT

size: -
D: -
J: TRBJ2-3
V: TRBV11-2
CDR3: CASRGVGVTQYF
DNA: TGTGCCAGCAGAGGGGTCGGGGTTACGCAGTATTTT

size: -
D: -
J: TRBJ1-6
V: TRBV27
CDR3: CASSPGYSPLHF
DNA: TGTGCCAGCAGTCCAGGGTATTCACCCCTCCACTTT

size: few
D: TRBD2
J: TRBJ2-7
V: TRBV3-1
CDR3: CASSQTGTSGSSRYYEQYF
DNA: TGTGCCAGCAGCCAGACCGGGACTAGCGGGAGCTCCCGGTACTACGAGCAGTACTTC

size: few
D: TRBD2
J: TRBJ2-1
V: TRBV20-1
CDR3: CSAPLWGGSSYNEQFF
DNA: TGCAGTGCTCCATTATGGGGGGGAAGCTCCTACAATGAGCAGTTCTTC

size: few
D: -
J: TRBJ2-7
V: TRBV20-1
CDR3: CSASYGTRFSEQYF
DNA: TGCAGTGCTAGTTACGGTACCAGGTTTAGTGAGCAGTACTTC

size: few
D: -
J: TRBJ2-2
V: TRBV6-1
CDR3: CASTPGIRRSIGELFF
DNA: TGTGCCAGCACCCCGGGGATTCGGCGCTCGATCGGGGAGCTGTTTTTT

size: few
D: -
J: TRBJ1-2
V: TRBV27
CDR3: CASSRGVKMGGYTF
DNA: TGTGCCAGCAGCCGAGGAGTGAAGATGGGTGGCTACACCTTC

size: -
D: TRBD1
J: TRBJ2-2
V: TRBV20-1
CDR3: CSAPGTAYTGELFF
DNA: TGCAGTGCTCCCGGGACAGCCTACACCGGGGAGCTGTTTTTT

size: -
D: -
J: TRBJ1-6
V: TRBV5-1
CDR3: CASADQGPYNTPLHF
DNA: TGCGCCAGCGCGGATCAGGGCCCCTATAATACACCCCTCCACTTT

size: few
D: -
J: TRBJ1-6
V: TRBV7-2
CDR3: CASSLEAGRSPLHF
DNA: TGTGCCAGCAGCTTAGAGGCAGGCCGGTCACCCCTCCACTTT

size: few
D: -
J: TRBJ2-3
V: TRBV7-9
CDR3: CASSLEGADTQYF
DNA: TGTGCCAGCAGCCTCGAGGGTGCAGATACGCAGTATTTT

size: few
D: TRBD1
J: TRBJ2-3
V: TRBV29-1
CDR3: CSTSGTGGKDTQYF
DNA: TGCAGCACCTCCGGGACAGGGGGCAAAGATACGCAGTATTTT

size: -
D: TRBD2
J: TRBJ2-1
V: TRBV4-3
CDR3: CALAGGPENEQFF
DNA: TGCGCCCTGGCGGGAGGGCCTGAAAATGAGCAGTTCTTC

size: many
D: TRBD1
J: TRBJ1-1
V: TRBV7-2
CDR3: CASSPPGGRGEAFF
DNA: TGTGCCAGCAGCCCCCCAGGGGGACGAGGTGAAGCTTTCTTT

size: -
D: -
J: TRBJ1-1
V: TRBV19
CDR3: CASSSDRWVTEAFF
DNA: TGTGCCAGTAGTTCAGACAGGTGGGTGACTGAAGCTTTCTTT

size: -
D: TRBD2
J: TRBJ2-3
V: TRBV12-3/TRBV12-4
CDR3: CASSLLAGRTDTQYF
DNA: TGTGCCAGCAGTTTACTAGCGGGAAGGACAGATACGCAGTATTTT

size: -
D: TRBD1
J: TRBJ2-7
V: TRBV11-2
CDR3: CASSFGQDLYEQYF
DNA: TGTGCCAGCAGCTTTGGACAGGACCTCTACGAGCAGTACTTC

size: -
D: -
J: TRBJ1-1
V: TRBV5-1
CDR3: CASSLWTVRGPEAFF
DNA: TGCGCCAGCAGCCTTTGGACGGTAAGAGGGCCTGAAGCTTTCTTT

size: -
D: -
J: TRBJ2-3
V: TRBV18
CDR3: CASSPVGGRDTQYF
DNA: TGTGCCAGCTCACCGGTTGGGGGAAGGGATACGCAGTATTTT

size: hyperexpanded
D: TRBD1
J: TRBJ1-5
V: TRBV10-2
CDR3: CASRGQIMDQPQHF
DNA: TGCGCCAGCCGGGGACAGATCATGGATCAGCCCCAGCATTTT

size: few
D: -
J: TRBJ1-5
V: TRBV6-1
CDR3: CASSEGQINQPQHF
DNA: TGTGCCAGCAGTGAAGGGCAGATCAATCAGCCCCAGCATTTT

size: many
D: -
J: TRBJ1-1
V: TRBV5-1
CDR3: CASSLGWANTEAFF
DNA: TGCGCCAGCAGCTTGGGGTGGGCGAACACTGAAGCTTTCTTT

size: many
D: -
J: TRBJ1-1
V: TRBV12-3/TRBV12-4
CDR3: CASSRQVEAFF
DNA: TGTGCCAGTTCTAGACAGGTCGAAGCTTTCTTT

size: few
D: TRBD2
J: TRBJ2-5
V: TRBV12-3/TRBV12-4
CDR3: CASSLARGSGVQETQYF
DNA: TGTGCCAGCAGTTTAGCTCGGGGTAGCGGGGTACAAGAGACCCAGTACTTC

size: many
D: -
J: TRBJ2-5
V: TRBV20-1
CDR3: CSARWMGTSQETQYF
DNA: TGCAGTGCTAGATGGATGGGCACCAGCCAAGAGACCCAGTACTTC

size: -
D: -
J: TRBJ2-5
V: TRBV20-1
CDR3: CSAWTKETQYF
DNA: TGCAGTGCTTGGACTAAAGAGACCCAGTACTTC